These 27 T cell receptor beta chains originate from one sample sequenced in a study of blood T cell repertoires in COVID-19. Clones were sequenced by immunoSEQ multiplex PCR, and TCRdb holds only the in-frame ones, with some missing. There are around 190,000 clones in the sample; around 84% occur only once, and over 10% lies in the top ten. What was sequenced was peripheral blood. These receptors were obtained from a human donor in a cohort sampled during active COVID-19.

The J gene is TRBJ2-4, the V gene TRBV5-1, with 14 bases matching TRBD2. CDR1 SGHRS and CDR2 YFSETQ come from the germline V gene. CDR3 length equals 19 residues. Germline trimming cut 3 bases from V and 7 bases from J; bases unmatched to any gene: 15. The CDR3 sequence is CASSSRTSGRTQDRNIQYF. The CDR3 DNA follows: TGCGCCAGCAGCTCGAGGACTAGCGGGAGGACCCAAGATAGGAACATTCAGTACTTC.

The rearrangement uses TRBV13 and TRBJ1-3, with TRBD1 identical over 9 bases. The CDR3 contains 16 residues. The ends lost 5 bases at V and 1 base at J; junction bases unmatched: 6. Germline loops: CDR1 PRHDT, CDR2 FYEKMQ (reference sequence). CDR3 coding DNA: TGTGCCAGCAGCCTCCCGGGACAGGGTTCTGGAAACACCATATATTTT. Residues: CASSLPGQGSGNTIYF.

This clone was recorded at least ten times. The chain couples TRBV10-2 to TRBJ2-1; the match to TRBD1 covers 9 bases. The CDR3 loop spans 14 amino acids. V was pared by 6 bases and J by 6 bases, with 6 bases of the junction left unmatched. The germline V gene encodes CDR1 WSHSY and CDR2 SAAADI. The CDR3 sequence is CASRGGQGSNEQFF. CDR3 bases: TGCGCCAGCAGAGGGGGACAGGGAAGCAATGAGCAGTTCTTC.

This rearrangement joins TRBV7-9 to TRBJ1-1, with D maybe TRBD1 (6 bases). Per germline, CDR1 SEHNR and CDR2 FQNEAQ (reference sequence). There are 14 residues in the CDR3. V was cut by 4 bases and J by 7 bases, with 16 bases left in between. The CDR3 region is CASSSPPGHGEAFF. The CDR3 DNA reads TGTGCCAGCAGCTCACCGCCGGGACACGGTGAAGCTTTCTTT.

This clone occurred a few times. This chain uses TRBV7-9 with TRBJ1-2, with D perhaps TRBD1 (5 bases). V dropped 1 base and J dropped 0 bases, with 9 bases sitting between them. The germline gives CDR1 SEHNR, CDR2 FQNEAQ (reference sequence). There are 15 residues in the CDR3. The CDR3 loop reads CASSLGQGPNYGYTF. For the CDR3, the DNA is TGTGCCAGCAGCTTAGGGCAGGGCCCTAACTATGGCTACACCTTC.

CDR3 in amino acids: CASSQEQGASKNIQYF. As DNA, the CDR3 is TGTGCCAGCAGCCAAGAACAGGGGGCATCCAAAAACATTCAGTACTTC. The gene calls are TRBV14 and TRBJ2-4; TRBD1 aligns across 9 bases. V trimming: 0 bases; J trimming: 2 bases; junction bases outside the gene matches: 2. This CDR3 is built from 16 residues. Germline lookup yields CDR1 SGHDN and CDR2 FVKESK.

The chain uses TRBV2 and TRBJ2-7, with 9 bases matching TRBD1. The CDR3 has 14 residues. V was clipped by 7 bases and J by 2 bases; unmatched bases: 6. Germline lookup yields CDR1 SNHLY and CDR2 FYNNEI. The CDR3 nucleotides read TGTGCCAGCACCCGGACAGGGGCACCCTACGAGCAGTACTTC. Its protein product is CASTRTGAPYEQYF.

This clone was found a few times. The chain has TRBV6-5 and TRBJ2-2, with D possibly matching TRBD2 (5 bases). Germline V gene data show CDR1 as MNHEY and CDR2 as SVGAGI. Trimming removed 6 bases at V and 4 bases at J, with 9 bases between. The CDR3 is 13 amino acids. CDR3: CASSPGSTGELFF. Written as DNA, the CDR3 is TGTGCCAGCAGCCCGGGGAGCACCGGGGAGCTGTTTTTT.

This clone came up a few times. The chain recombines TRBV12-3 or TRBV12-4 with TRBJ2-7; D perhaps matches TRBD1 (5 bases). Trimming removed 5 bases at V and 3 bases at J, with 8 bases between. CDR3 length: 12 amino acids. The CDR3 loop is CASSRGHYEQYF. The CDR3 DNA reads as TGTGCCAGCAGTAGGGGCCACTACGAGCAGTACTTC.

The chain combines TRBV21-1 with TRBJ2-7; no check of the table's D call, TRBD1, against the DNA was made. TRBV21-1 is shown as a pseudogene. This CDR3 has 14 residues. The CDR3 reads CASSKAGTGREQYF. CDR3 bases: TGTGCCAGCAGCAAGGCGGGGACAGGGCGTGAGCAGTACTTC.

This chain's CDR3 is CASSLEGASGRSSYNEQFF. In DNA form, the CDR3 reads TGTGCCAGCAGCTTAGAGGGGGCTAGCGGGAGGAGCTCCTACAATGAGCAGTTCTTC. This rearrangement joins TRBV7-9 to TRBJ2-1, with TRBD2 matching over 11 bases. The CDR3 covers 19 residues. The V gene end was trimmed by 1 base and the J gene end by 0 bases; junction bases not matched to a gene: 8. CDR1 SEHNR and CDR2 FQNEAQ come from the germline V gene (reference sequence).

This chain links TRBV24-1 with TRBJ2-1; 7 bases map to TRBD1. There are 15 residues in the CDR3. Germline V gene lookup returns CDR1 KGHDR and CDR2 SFDVKD. J gave up 0 bases and V 7 bases, and 5 bases lay outside the gene matches. Here the CDR3 reads CATSLTGSSYNEQFF. The CDR3 DNA is TGTGCCACCAGCTTGACAGGGAGCTCCTACAATGAGCAGTTCTTC.

The chain joins TRBV6-5 to TRBJ2-7; 7 nucleotides line up with TRBD1. Germline V gene sequence: CDR1 MNHEY, CDR2 SVGAGI. The CDR3 spans 16 residues. Trimming took 1 base from V and 5 from J; bases not matched to a gene: 11. CDR3 DNA sequence: TGTGCCAGCAGTTACTTGCACCCGGGACAGTCGCACGAGCAGTACTTC. Translating it yields CASSYLHPGQSHEQYF.

The chain combines TRBV7-2 with TRBJ2-5; 10 bases are shared with TRBD2. The germline V gene encodes CDR1 SGHTA and CDR2 FQGNSA. V gave up 0 bases and J gave up 4 bases; unmatched junction bases: 2. The CDR3 contains 15 residues. Here the CDR3 DNA reads TGTGCCAGCAGCTTAGCGCGACTAGCGGGAGAGACCCAGTACTTC. Amino acid sequence: CASSLARLAGETQYF.

There are a few counts of this clone. The V gene is TRBV5-6, the J gene TRBJ1-2, with 8 bases fitting TRBD1. The V gene's germline CDR1 is SGHDT and CDR2 YYEEEE. Trimming took 4 bases from V and 4 from J; bases not matched to a gene: 6. This CDR3 has 14 residues. CDR3 DNA sequence: TGTGCCAGCAGCCAAGGGACAGGCGGCTATGGCTACACCTTC. It translates to CASSQGTGGYGYTF.

V and J are TRBV24-1 and TRBJ2-3; 9 bases map to TRBD2. The V segment lost 5 bases and the J segment 0 bases; nucleotides outside the gene matches: 11. Germline V gene data show CDR1 as KGHDR and CDR2 as SFDVKD. The CDR3 length is 18 residues. As DNA, the CDR3 is TGTGCCACCAGTGGTGGAACTAGCGGGCTTACTAGCACAGATACGCAGTATTTT. Translating it yields CATSGGTSGLTSTDTQYF.

The chain joins TRBV30 to TRBJ1-5; TRBD1 is a possible D gene (5 bases). The CDR3 covers 13 residues. Per germline, CDR1 GTSNPN and CDR2 SVGIG (reference sequence). The V gene lost 2 bases and the J gene lost 10 bases, with 15 bases spanning the gap. CDR3 nucleotides: TGTGCCTGGAGTCTTCAGCAGGGTGAACCCCAGCATTTT. Amino acids: CAWSLQQGEPQHF.

The V gene is TRBV27, the J gene TRBJ2-1, with TRBD2 matching over 7 bases. This CDR3 contains 14 residues. Per the germline V gene, CDR1 is MNHEY and CDR2 is SMNVEV (reference sequence). CDR3 coding DNA: TGTGACGGCCCAGCGGGGATCATATACAATGAGCAGTTCTTC. Translated: CDGPAGIIYNEQFF.

The rearrangement uses TRBV28 and TRBJ2-1; perhaps TRBD2 as D (5 bases). The CDR3 has 15 amino acids. V was cut by 6 bases and J by 6 bases, with 18 bases left in between. CDR1 is MDHEN, CDR2 SYDVKM, per germline. CDR3 nucleotide sequence: TGTGCCAGCAGCCCACCCCGGGATGGCTCCAATGAGCAGTTCTTC. It codes for CASSPPRDGSNEQFF.

The CDR3 DNA reads TGTGCCAGCAGCCAGAGACAGCGATTTAACACTGAAGCTTTCTTT. Amino acids: CASSQRQRFNTEAFF. V is TRBV14 and J is TRBJ1-1; D perhaps matches TRBD1 (5 bases). Germline values: CDR1 SGHDN, CDR2 FVKESK. The CDR3 has 15 amino acids. The V gene lost 3 bases and the J gene lost 2 bases, with 13 bases spanning the gap.

J is TRBJ2-5 and V is TRBV28; D perhaps matches TRBD1 (5 bases). V lost 4 bases to trimming and J lost 5 bases, with 17 bases between them. Germline-derived CDR1 and CDR2 are MDHEN and SYDVKM. The CDR3 has 15 amino acids. The CDR3 nucleotides are TGTGCCAGCAGTTCCCCAAATTGGGGCCGGGAGACCCAGTACTTC. It encodes CASSSPNWGRETQYF.

The rearrangement links TRBV24-1 to TRBJ1-5; D call uncertain. The CDR3 has 15 residues. V dropped 2 bases and J dropped 2 bases, with 9 bases sitting between them. Germline assignment: CDR1 KGHDR and CDR2 SFDVKD. The DNA for the CDR3 is TGTGCCACCAGTGATTCTAGGTCGGGCAATCAGCCCCAGCATTTT. Its translation: CATSDSRSGNQPQHF.

This chain uses TRBV5-1 with TRBJ2-7, with D maybe TRBD2 (5 bases). CDR3 length: 13 amino acids. V lost 0 bases to trimming and J lost 3 bases, with 7 bases between them. Germline V gene data show CDR1 as SGHRS and CDR2 as YFSETQ. The CDR3: CASSLAGNYEQYF. CDR3 DNA: TGCGCCAGCAGCTTGGCCGGGAACTACGAGCAGTACTTC.

This clone has more than one count but fewer than ten. The chain is built from TRBV4-1 and TRBJ2-5, with 8 nucleotides matching TRBD2. This CDR3 is built from 18 residues. The trim removed 2 bases at V and 1 base at J, leaving 12 bases unmatched. Germline CDR1 MGHRA, CDR2 YSYEKL. CDR3 in DNA: TGCGCCAGCAGCCAAACTAATGAGCGGGAGTCCCTCCAAGAGACCCAGTACTTC. It translates to CASSQTNERESLQETQYF.

This clone was seen only once. This rearrangement joins TRBV4-1 to TRBJ1-5; 7 bases line up with TRBD1. Germline-derived CDR1 and CDR2 are MGHRA and YSYEKL. The CDR3 spans 15 residues. Germline trimming cut 0 bases from V and 3 bases from J; bases unmatched to any gene: 2. The CDR3 DNA sequence: TGCGCCAGCAGCCAAGACAGGGGGATCAATCAGCCCCAGCATTTT. Translating gives CASSQDRGINQPQHF.

The gene calls are TRBV2 and TRBJ1-1, with D possibly being TRBD1 (6 bases). V dropped 3 bases and J dropped 7 bases, with 9 bases sitting between them. The V gene's germline CDR1 is SNHLY and CDR2 FYNNEI. This CDR3 has 12 residues. Written as DNA, the CDR3 is TGTGCCAGCAGTGATGGGGGCTTTGAAGCTTTCTTT. Its protein is CASSDGGFEAFF.

The CDR3: CASSQDSVNVGGELFF. CDR3 in DNA: TGCGCCAGCAGCCAAGATAGCGTAAACGTGGGCGGGGAGCTGTTTTTT. The J gene is TRBJ2-2, the V gene TRBV4-1; possibly TRBD2 for D (5 bases). The CDR3 is made up of 16 amino acids. V gave up 0 bases and J gave up 7 bases, with 15 bases separating them. Germline V gene data show CDR1 as MGHRA and CDR2 as YSYEKL.